This note documents a single T cell receptor (beta chain) sequence. The sample belongs to a study of shared clonotypes between healthy human individuals. V shed 4 bases and J 5 bases; nucleotides not matched to a gene: 6. CDR3 length equals 15 residues. Looked up from germline, CDR1 is MNHNY and CDR2 is SVGAGI (reference sequence). Generated by immunoSEQ multiplex PCR, the TCRdb table keeps only in-frame clones and is missing some. The sample shows about 2.1 million clones, approximately 94% of them seen only once. CD8 cells classed as naive were CD45RO-negative and positively selected for CCR7, excluding terminally differentiated effector memory CD45RA+ cells.

V is TRBV6-6 and J is TRBJ2-3, with TRBD1 matching over 10 bases. The specimen sequenced was naive CD8+ T cells from PBMCs. The TCR comes from a man aged 18 to 29 in good health. Some clones in this sample may be carry-over from other donors' samples. CDR3 loop: CASSFDRGPRDTQYF. The CDR3 bases are TGTGCCAGCAGTTTCGACAGGGGGCCTCGAGATACGCAGTATTTT.